Shown below are 27 T cell receptor beta chains from a single sample sequenced in a study of T cell repertoires in cytomegalovirus infection. TCRdb independently ran MiXCR on the reads; one entry per CDR3 protein. The sample holds about 210,000 distinct CDR3 sequences, about 5.9% seen once. The source material was PBMCs. These receptors all stem from a human donor in good health (CMV status not recorded). Some clones in this sample may be carry-over from other donors' samples.

The chain joins TRBV2 to TRBJ2-4; D not certain. The V gene's germline CDR1 is SNHLY and CDR2 FYNNEI. The CDR3 has 15 residues. With 4 bases removed from V and 0 bases from J, the gap between germline ends came to 10 bases. CDR3 nucleotides: TGTGCCAGCAGTGTAAACAGCCAAGCCAAAAACATTCAGTACTTC. Its translation: CASSVNSQAKNIQYF.

This clonotype was seen ten or more times. J is TRBJ1-1 and V is TRBV20-1, with 8 bases matching TRBD1. V shed 3 bases, J shed 4 bases, and the junction held 7 bases outside the gene matches. CDR3 length: 14 residues. Germline V lookup: CDR1 DFQATT, CDR2 SNEGSKA (reference sequence). The CDR3 protein is CSASARTGRTEAFF. CDR3 nucleotides: TGCAGTGCTAGTGCCCGGACAGGGCGCACTGAAGCTTTCTTT.

The sample holds many counts of this clonotype. The chain carries TRBV25-1 and TRBJ1-1, with D possibly being TRBD1 (5 bases). Germline loops: CDR1 MGHDK, CDR2 SYGVNS. This CDR3 is built from 12 residues. V was cut by 8 bases and J by 1 base, with 8 bases left in between. The DNA of the CDR3 is TGTGCCAGCGGTGGACAGAACACTGAAGCTTTCTTT. This codes for CASGGQNTEAFF.

The sample holds a few counts of this clonotype. The chain is built from TRBV15 and TRBJ2-5, with D perhaps TRBD1 or TRBD2 (5 bases each). V lost 1 base and J 6 bases, leaving 9 bases between the germline ends. In germline, CDR1 is LNHNV, CDR2 YYDKDF (reference sequence). The CDR3 sequence is 13 residues long. DNA for the CDR3: TGTGCCACCAGCAGAGTTCGGGGACAGACCCAGTACTTC. Its protein is CATSRVRGQTQYF. Full variable domain (remainder filled in from reference TRBV15 and TRBJ2-5): DAMVIQNPRYQVTQFGKPVTLSCSQTLNHNVMYWYQQKSSQAPKLLFHYYDKDFNNEADTPDNFQSRRPNTSFCFLDIRSPGLGDTAMYLCATSRVRGQTQYFGPGTRLLVL.

This clonotype was picked up many times. The chain uses TRBV28 and TRBJ2-5, with 8 bases lining up with TRBD1. Per germline, CDR1 MDHEN and CDR2 SYDVKM. V shed 4 bases and J 3 bases; nucleotides not matched to a gene: 4. The CDR3 sequence is 14 residues long. The CDR3 bases are TGTGCCAGCAGTTCCCCGACAGGGGAAGAGACCCAGTACTTC. Residues: CASSSPTGEETQYF.

Many counts were recorded for this clonotype. The rearrangement joins TRBV20-1 to TRBJ1-2; D is possibly TRBD1 (5 bases). The CDR3 totals 13 residues. The germline V gene encodes CDR1 DFQATT and CDR2 SNEGSKA (reference sequence). Trimming pared 5 bases from V and 2 bases from J, leaving 12 bases between. The CDR3, as DNA: TGCAGTGCTCCTCCAGGGACCAACTATGGCTACACCTTC. Amino acids: CSAPPGTNYGYTF.

This clonotype was found a few times. The chain couples TRBV20-1 to TRBJ1-5; 7 bases line up with TRBD1. With V trimmed by 6 bases and J by 4 bases, 3 bases remained unmatched. Germline lookup yields CDR1 DFQATT and CDR2 SNEGSKA (reference sequence). The CDR3 length is 12 residues. CDR3 loop: CSAPGGNQPQHF. CDR3 DNA: TGCAGTGCGCCAGGGGGTAATCAGCCCCAGCATTTT.

This clonotype has a count of ten or more. V gene TRBV5-1 combines with J gene TRBJ1-1, with D maybe TRBD1 (5 bases). Germline CDR1 is SGHRS and CDR2 is YFSETQ. This CDR3 has 15 amino acids. Deletions cut 4 bases from V and 1 base from J, with 14 bases between. The chain's CDR3 is CASSPWGTGNTEAFF. The CDR3 nucleotides read TGCGCCAGCAGCCCCTGGGGCACAGGGAACACTGAAGCTTTCTTT.

This clonotype was seen many times. Here the CDR3 DNA reads TGTGCCAGCGGTCGCTATGGGGCCGGAGAGACCCAGTACTTC. Amino acids: CASGRYGAGETQYF. The chain carries TRBV27 and TRBJ2-5; D possibly corresponds to TRBD1 (5 bases). CDR1 is MNHEY, CDR2 SMNVEV, per germline (reference sequence). The CDR3 extends over 14 amino acids. Trimming stripped 8 bases from V and 4 bases from J, with 17 bases between.

There are many counts of this clonotype. CDR3 in amino acids: CASSQGLAGGHSYEQYF. The CDR3 nucleotides are TGTGCCAGCAGCCAAGGACTAGCGGGGGGACATTCCTACGAGCAGTACTTC. The rearrangement uses TRBV7-9 and TRBJ2-7; TRBD2 matches 14 bases. CDR3 size: 17 residues. V lost 5 bases and J lost 1; bases outside the gene matches: 7. Germline lookup yields CDR1 SEHNR and CDR2 FQNEAQ (reference sequence). Full variable domain (outside the CDR3, taken from reference TRBV7-9 and TRBJ2-7): DTGVSQNPRHKITKRGQNVTFRCDPISEHNRLYWYRQTLGQGPEFLTYFQNEAQLEKSRLLSDRFSAERPKGSFSTLEIQRTEQGDSAMYLCASSQGLAGGHSYEQYFGPGTRLTVT.

This clonotype was detected a few times. J is TRBJ1-1 and V is TRBV5-1, with D possibly being TRBD1 (6 bases). This CDR3 spans 15 amino acids. Trimming cost V 2 bases and J 7 bases, with 18 bases left between them. Germline V gene data show CDR1 as SGHRS and CDR2 as YFSETQ. CDR3 residues: CASSFLSLGGDEAFF. Written as DNA, the CDR3 is TGCGCCAGCAGCTTTCTTTCCTTAGGGGGGGATGAAGCTTTCTTT.

This clonotype was detected many times. This chain uses TRBV7-6 with TRBJ1-1, with 9 bases that match TRBD1. Germline V CDR1 and CDR2: SGHVS, FNYEAQ. This CDR3 is built from 13 residues. J lost 5 bases, V lost 8 bases, and 6 bases had no gene match. The CDR3 here is CASAVQGATEAFF. CDR3 DNA: TGTGCCAGCGCGGTACAGGGGGCTACTGAAGCTTTCTTT.

The V gene is TRBV6-5, the J gene TRBJ1-1, with D hard to call. Germline CDR1 is MNHEY and CDR2 is SVGAGI. The V gene lost 0 bases and the J gene lost 4 bases, with 6 bases spanning the gap. This CDR3 comprises 13 residues. CDR3: CASSYSSTTEAFF. DNA for the CDR3: TGTGCCAGCAGTTACTCGAGCACCACTGAAGCTTTCTTT.

Many counts were recorded for this clonotype. The genes are TRBV6-2 or TRBV6-3 and TRBJ2-1, with TRBD2 matching 11 bases. Losses at the gene ends were 6 bases for V and 6 bases for J; bases not matched to a gene: 13. Germline V gene lookup returns CDR1 MNHEY and CDR2 SVGEGT. The CDR3 runs 17 residues. CDR3 loop: CASRASGGTIAGNEQFF. The CDR3 DNA follows: TGTGCCAGCAGAGCTAGCGGGGGGACCATCGCCGGCAATGAGCAGTTCTTC.

On this clonotype: With a much larger clone just one base away, this may be a read error. The chain carries TRBV7-3 and TRBJ2-7; D possibly uses TRBD1 or TRBD2 (5 bases each). This CDR3 is built from 13 residues. Trimming shortened V by 8 bases and J by 7 bases, and 18 bases separated the two germline ends. The germline CDR1 and CDR2 sequences are SGHTA and FQGTGA. The CDR3 loop is CASGSGTTGEQYF. As DNA, the CDR3 is TGTGCCAGCGGCTCCGGGACGACGGGGGAGCAGTACTTC.

In this sample, this clonotype turned up many times. V is TRBV4-1 and J is TRBJ1-6; D is unresolved. V lost 0 bases to trimming and J lost 9 bases, with 6 bases between them. The V gene's germline CDR1 is MGHRA and CDR2 YSYEKL. This CDR3 is built from 13 residues. The CDR3 sequence is CASSQEAGSPLHF. DNA for the CDR3: TGCGCCAGCAGCCAAGAAGCTGGTTCACCCCTCCACTTT.

This clonotype showed up many times. J is TRBJ1-1 and V is TRBV20-1; D uncertain. CDR1 DFQATT and CDR2 SNEGSKA come from the germline V gene (reference sequence). The V end was cut by 3 bases, the J end by 3 bases, with 17 bases between. This CDR3 comprises 15 residues. DNA of the CDR3: TGCAGTGCTAGTTTCTCTCAGACCTGGGACACTGAAGCTTTCTTT. Its protein product is CSASFSQTWDTEAFF.

The chain joins TRBV11-2 to TRBJ2-2; TRBD1 is a possible D gene (6 bases). V lost 5 bases to trimming and J lost 2 bases, with 18 bases between them. Germline CDR1 SGHAT, CDR2 FQNNGV. The CDR3 consists of 17 residues. The CDR3 DNA reads as TGTGCCAGCAGCCGAAGCCCCAGGGACACCAACACCGGGGAGCTGTTTTTT. Translating it yields CASSRSPRDTNTGELFF.

This clonotype was observed a few times. The V and J genes are TRBV20-1 and TRBJ2-1; TRBD2 matches 8 bases. Germline V gives CDR1 DFQATT, CDR2 SNEGSKA (reference sequence). The CDR3 covers 18 residues. V shed 0 bases, J shed 0 bases, and the junction held 10 bases outside the gene matches. CDR3 sequence: CSARDRKIGTSSYNEQFF. In DNA form, the CDR3 reads TGCAGTGCTAGAGATCGAAAAATTGGGACTAGCTCCTACAATGAGCAGTTCTTC.

There are many counts of this clonotype. This chain links TRBV4-3 with TRBJ1-5; no clear D gene. V lost 0 bases, J lost 4 bases, and 13 bases lay in between. CDR1 is LGHNA, CDR2 YSLEER, per germline. The CDR3 has 16 residues. The chain's CDR3 is CASSQELSSQNQPQHF. The CDR3 DNA reads TGCGCCAGCAGCCAAGAATTATCTTCGCAGAATCAGCCCCAGCATTTT.

This clonotype was recorded at least ten times. This chain's CDR3 is CASSARTGLSSGYTF. The CDR3 nucleotides are TGTGCCAGCAGTGCCCGGACAGGGCTGAGTAGTGGCTACACCTTC. The chain is built from TRBV27 and TRBJ1-2, with 8 bases fitting TRBD1. The CDR3 covers 15 residues. Per germline, CDR1 MNHEY and CDR2 SMNVEV (reference sequence). J was trimmed by 7 bases and V by 5 bases; bases with no gene match: 12.

At least ten counts were recorded for this clonotype. The chain links TRBV6-2 or TRBV6-3 to TRBJ2-6; D gene ambiguous. The CDR3 is 15 residues long. Germline-derived CDR1 and CDR2 are MNHEY and SVGEGT. Trimming left V 8 bases short and J 1 base short, with 12 bases between. The CDR3 loop is CASEEFRSGANVLTF. The CDR3 DNA reads as TGTGCCAGCGAAGAGTTTCGGTCTGGGGCCAACGTCCTGACTTTC.

The sample holds many counts of this clonotype. The gene calls are TRBV25-1 and TRBJ2-7; TRBD1 agrees at 9 bases. The germline gives CDR1 MGHDK, CDR2 SYGVNS. V shed 6 bases, J shed 4 bases, and the junction held 7 bases outside the gene matches. The CDR3 has 14 amino acids. The CDR3 loop is CASRRWDRVYEQYF. In nucleotides, the CDR3 is TGTGCCAGCAGGCGGTGGGACAGGGTATACGAGCAGTACTTC.

This clonotype was detected many times. V is TRBV7-2 and J is TRBJ2-1; TRBD2 matches 11 bases. This CDR3 has 15 residues. Unmatched junction bases numbered 6, after V lost 0 bases and J lost 11 bases. Germline V CDR1 and CDR2: SGHTA, FQGNSA. The CDR3 DNA reads as TGTGCCAGCAGCTTAGCAACTAGCGGGGGCCAACAGCAGTTCTTC. It is translated as CASSLATSGGQQQFF.

This clonotype was detected ten times or more. The chain joins TRBV29-1 to TRBJ2-3; a possible D gene is TRBD2 (6 bases). Germline V gene data show CDR1 as SQVTM and CDR2 as ANQGSEA. The ends were cut back, 4 bases at V and 4 bases at J, with 12 bases in the middle. The CDR3 spans 13 residues. Written as DNA, the CDR3 is TGCAGCGTTGGTGGGGAGGTAGCAGATACGCAGTATTTT. Residues: CSVGGEVADTQYF.

This clonotype was observed many times. The gene calls are TRBV29-1 and TRBJ2-7; D assignment may be TRBD1 or TRBD2 (7 bases each). This CDR3 is 13 amino acids long. Germline V CDR1 and CDR2: SQVTM, ANQGSEA. The germline V and J ends were trimmed by 4 bases and 3 bases, with 13 bases remaining between them. This chain's CDR3 is CSVGEGAIYEQYF. The DNA of the CDR3 is TGCAGCGTTGGGGAGGGGGCCATCTACGAGCAGTACTTC.

This clonotype was detected many times. This rearrangement joins TRBV6-2 or TRBV6-3 to TRBJ2-5; D is unresolved. Germline V gives CDR1 MNHEY, CDR2 SVGEGT. CDR3 size: 20 residues. V was trimmed by 0 bases and J by 5 bases, leaving 28 bases between them. The CDR3 loop reads CASSYSTTKLDGSVWETQYF. CDR3 nucleotides: TGTGCCAGCAGTTACTCGACAACAAAGTTGGACGGATCGGTTTGGGAGACCCAGTACTTC.